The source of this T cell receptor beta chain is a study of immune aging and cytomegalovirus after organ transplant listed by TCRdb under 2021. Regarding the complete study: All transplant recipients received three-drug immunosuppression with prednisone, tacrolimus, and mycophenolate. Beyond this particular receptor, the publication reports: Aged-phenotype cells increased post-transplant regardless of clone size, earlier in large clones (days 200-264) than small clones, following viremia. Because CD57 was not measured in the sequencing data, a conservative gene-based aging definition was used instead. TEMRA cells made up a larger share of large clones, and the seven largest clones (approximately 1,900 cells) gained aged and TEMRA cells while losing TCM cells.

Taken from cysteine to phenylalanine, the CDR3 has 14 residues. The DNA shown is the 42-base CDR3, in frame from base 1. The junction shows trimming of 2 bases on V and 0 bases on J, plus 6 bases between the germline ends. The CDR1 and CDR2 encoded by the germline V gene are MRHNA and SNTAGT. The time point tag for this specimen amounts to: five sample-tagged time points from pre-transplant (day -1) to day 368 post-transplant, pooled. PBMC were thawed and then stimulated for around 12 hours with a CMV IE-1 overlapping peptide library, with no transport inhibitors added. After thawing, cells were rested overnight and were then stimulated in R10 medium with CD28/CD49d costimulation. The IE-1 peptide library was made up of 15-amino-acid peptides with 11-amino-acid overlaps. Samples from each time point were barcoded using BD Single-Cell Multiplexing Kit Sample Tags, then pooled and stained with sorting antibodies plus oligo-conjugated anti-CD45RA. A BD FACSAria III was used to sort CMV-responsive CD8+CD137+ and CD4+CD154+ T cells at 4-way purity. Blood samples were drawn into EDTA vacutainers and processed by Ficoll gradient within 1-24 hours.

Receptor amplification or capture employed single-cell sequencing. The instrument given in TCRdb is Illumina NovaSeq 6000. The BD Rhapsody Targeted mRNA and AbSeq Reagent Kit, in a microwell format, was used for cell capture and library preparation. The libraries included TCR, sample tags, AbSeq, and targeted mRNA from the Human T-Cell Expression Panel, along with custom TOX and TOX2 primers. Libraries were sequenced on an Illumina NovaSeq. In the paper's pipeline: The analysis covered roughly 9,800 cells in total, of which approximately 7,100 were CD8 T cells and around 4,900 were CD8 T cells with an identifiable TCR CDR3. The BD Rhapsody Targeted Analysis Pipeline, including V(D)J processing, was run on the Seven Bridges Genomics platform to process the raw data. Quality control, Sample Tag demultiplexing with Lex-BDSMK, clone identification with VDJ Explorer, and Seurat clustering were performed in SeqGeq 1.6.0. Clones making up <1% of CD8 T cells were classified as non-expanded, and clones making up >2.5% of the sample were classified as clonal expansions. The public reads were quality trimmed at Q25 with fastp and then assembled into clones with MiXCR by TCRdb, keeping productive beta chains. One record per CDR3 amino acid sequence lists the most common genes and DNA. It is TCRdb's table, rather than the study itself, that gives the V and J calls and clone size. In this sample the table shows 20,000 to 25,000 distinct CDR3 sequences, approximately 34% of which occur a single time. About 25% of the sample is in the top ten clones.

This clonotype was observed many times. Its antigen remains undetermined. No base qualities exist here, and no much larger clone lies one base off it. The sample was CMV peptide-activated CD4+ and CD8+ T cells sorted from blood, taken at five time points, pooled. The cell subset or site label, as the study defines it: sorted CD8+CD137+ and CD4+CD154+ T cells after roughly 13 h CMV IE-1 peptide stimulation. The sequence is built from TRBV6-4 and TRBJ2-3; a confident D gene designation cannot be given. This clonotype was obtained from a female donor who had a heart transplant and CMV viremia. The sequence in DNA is TGTGCCAGCAGTGACGATACTAGCACAGATACGCAGTATTTT. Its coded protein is CASSDDTSTDTQYF.